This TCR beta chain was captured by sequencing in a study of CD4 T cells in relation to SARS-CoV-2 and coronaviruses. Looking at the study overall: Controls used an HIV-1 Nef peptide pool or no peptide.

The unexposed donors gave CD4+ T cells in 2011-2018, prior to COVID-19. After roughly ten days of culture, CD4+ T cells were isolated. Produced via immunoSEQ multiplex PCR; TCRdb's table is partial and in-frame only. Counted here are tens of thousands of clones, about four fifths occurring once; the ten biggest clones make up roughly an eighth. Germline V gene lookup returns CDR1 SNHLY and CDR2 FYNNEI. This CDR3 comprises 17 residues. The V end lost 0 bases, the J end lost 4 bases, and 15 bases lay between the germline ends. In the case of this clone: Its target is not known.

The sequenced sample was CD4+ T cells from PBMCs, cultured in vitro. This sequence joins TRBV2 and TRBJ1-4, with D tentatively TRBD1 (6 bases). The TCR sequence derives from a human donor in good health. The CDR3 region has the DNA TGTGCCAGCAGTGAAGCTCTACTCAGGGGAAATAATGAAAAACTGTTTTTT. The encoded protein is CASSEALLRGNNEKLFF.